A single TCR beta chain is shown here with its context. The target antigen is unknown. The data stem from a study of breast tumors, draining lymph nodes, adjacent tissues. Breast cancer patients provided tissue from their axillary draining lymph nodes. Losses at the gene ends were 1 base for V and 11 bases for J; bases not matched to a gene: 4. The CDR3 is 14 residues long. Germline loops: CDR1 SGHAT, CDR2 FQNNGV. In TCRdb, the multiplex PCR reads were re-called with MiXCR into one record per CDR3 protein. The table shows over 200,000 distinct CDR3 sequences, with approximately 29% occurring only once. Study-level points and caveats: Tumor TCR diversity was below lymph nodes but above nontumor tissue. The data were judged consistent with most tumor T cells coming from lymph node and expanding in tumor.

The sequence was collected from a female donor with breast cancer. Some clones in this sample may be carry-over from other donors' samples. The chain has TRBV11-2 and TRBJ1-6; 8 bases align to TRBD1. Sample: axillary lymph node tissue. CDR3 nucleotides: TGTGCCAGCAGCTTAGGTCAACAGGGGGCACCCCTCCACTTT. Its protein product is CASSLGQQGAPLHF.